This TCR beta chain derives from a study of T cell responses to AZD1222 COVID-19 vaccine. General study points: Two doses of AZD1222 preceded a rise in Spike-specific TCR breadth and depth. Unmutated variant regions are reportedly the target of nearly half of TCRs that are spike-specific.

Note on this clone: Antigen: not known.

Germline V gene sequence: CDR1 SGHNT, CDR2 YENEEA. Trimming pared 5 bases from V and 2 bases from J, leaving 9 bases between. This CDR3 region has 13 residues. Produced via immunoSEQ multiplex PCR; TCRdb's table is partial and in-frame only. This table holds about 130,000 clones, 88% found once. The TCR originated in an adult who received the AZD1222 COVID-19 vaccine. The genes are TRBV11-3 and TRBJ1-1; no definite D call. The source material was peripheral blood, sampled 28 days after the second AZD1222 dose. The CDR3 DNA sequence: TGTGCCAGCAGCCAAGGTGAAAACACTGAAGCTTTCTTT. Residues: CASSQGENTEAFF.